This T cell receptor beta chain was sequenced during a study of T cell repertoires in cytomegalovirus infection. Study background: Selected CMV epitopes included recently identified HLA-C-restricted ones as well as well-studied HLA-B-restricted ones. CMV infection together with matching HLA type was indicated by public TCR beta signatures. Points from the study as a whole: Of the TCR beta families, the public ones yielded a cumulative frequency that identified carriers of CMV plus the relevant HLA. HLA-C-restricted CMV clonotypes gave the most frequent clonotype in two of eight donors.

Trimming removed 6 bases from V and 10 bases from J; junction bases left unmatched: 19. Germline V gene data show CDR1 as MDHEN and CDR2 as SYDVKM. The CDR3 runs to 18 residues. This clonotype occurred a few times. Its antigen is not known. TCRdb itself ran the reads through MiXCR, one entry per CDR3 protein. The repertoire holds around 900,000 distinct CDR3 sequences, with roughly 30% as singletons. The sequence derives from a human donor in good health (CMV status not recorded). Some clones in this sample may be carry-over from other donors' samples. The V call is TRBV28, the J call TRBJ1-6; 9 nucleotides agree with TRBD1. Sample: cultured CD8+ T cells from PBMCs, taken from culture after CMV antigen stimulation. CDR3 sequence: CASRLPGQGRERGSPLHF. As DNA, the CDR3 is TGTGCCAGCAGACTACCGGGACAGGGCCGCGAAAGAGGCTCACCCCTCCACTTT.